The 18 T cell receptor beta chains listed next were all sequenced from one sample in a study of blood T cell repertoires in COVID-19. Produced via immunoSEQ multiplex PCR; TCRdb's table is partial and in-frame only. The sample includes roughly 100,000 clones, 84% seen only once; the top ten take just under 2%. The sample taken for sequencing was peripheral blood. All receptors derive from a man between 65 and 85 years old with active or convalescent COVID-19.

V gene TRBV12-3 or TRBV12-4 combines with J gene TRBJ2-2; a weak D match, TRBD1 (6 bases). The CDR3 runs to 12 residues. Trimming pared 6 bases from V and 7 bases from J, leaving 9 bases between. This CDR3 reads CASRGGIGELFF. In nucleotides, the CDR3 is TGTGCCAGCAGAGGGGGTATCGGGGAGCTGTTTTTT.

The V gene is TRBV27, the J gene TRBJ1-1; the match to TRBD1 covers 9 bases. CDR3 length: 13 amino acids. V shed 5 bases, J shed 7 bases, and the junction held 5 bases outside the gene matches. Germline CDR1 and CDR2: MNHEY and SMNVEV (reference sequence). In DNA form, the CDR3 reads TGTGCCAGCAGTCTTGGGACAGGGTTTGAAGCTTTCTTT. Residues: CASSLGTGFEAFF.

The chain has TRBV27 and TRBJ2-2, with D perhaps TRBD2 (6 bases). Germline CDR1 reads MNHEY; CDR2 reads SMNVEV (reference sequence). V gave up 6 bases and J gave up 1 base, with 12 bases separating them. The length of the CDR3 is 15 residues. This CDR3 is CASRPFGGNTGELFF. The DNA of the CDR3 is TGTGCCAGCAGACCCTTCGGGGGGAACACCGGGGAGCTGTTTTTT.

This sequence joins TRBV18 and TRBJ2-5, with 8 nucleotides matching TRBD2. The V and J ends lost 6 bases and 7 bases, in that order; junction bases with no gene match: 16. This CDR3 has 16 amino acids. Germline lookup yields CDR1 KGHSH and CDR2 LQKENI. CDR3 residues: CASSDGVSGAEGTQYF. Written as DNA, the CDR3 is TGTGCCAGCTCCGACGGGGTTAGCGGGGCCGAGGGGACCCAGTACTTC. Full variable domain (rest looked up from reference TRBV18 and TRBJ2-5): NAGVMQNPRHLVRRRGQEARLRCSPMKGHSHVYWYRQLPEEGLKFMVYLQKENIIDESGMPKERFSAEFPKEGPSILRIQQVVRGDSAAYFCASSDGVSGAEGTQYFGPGTRLLVL.

The count of this clone is one. This chain connects TRBV24-1 to TRBJ1-2; TRBD1 aligns across 8 bases. Trimming removed 6 bases from V and 7 bases from J; junction bases left unmatched: 9. The CDR3 contains 14 residues. Germline loops: CDR1 KGHDR, CDR2 SFDVKD. The CDR3 DNA is TGTGCCACCAGTACGACAGGGGAGCTCGGTGGCTACACCTTC. This encodes CATSTTGELGGYTF.

This clone was seen a single time. The chain links TRBV5-1 to TRBJ2-1; D is possibly TRBD2 (6 bases). V lost 4 bases and J 6 bases, leaving 11 bases between the germline ends. The CDR3 loop spans 13 amino acids. Germline assignment: CDR1 SGHRS and CDR2 YFSETQ. The CDR3 loop reads CASSVGGTNEQFF. The CDR3 bases are TGCGCCAGCAGCGTTGGGGGGACCAATGAGCAGTTCTTC.

This clone was seen once. The V and J genes are TRBV19 and TRBJ2-7, with 7 bases identical to TRBD1. Germline V gene sequence: CDR1 LNHDA, CDR2 SQIVND (reference sequence). Germline trimming cut 4 bases from V and 3 bases from J; bases unmatched to any gene: 3. The CDR3 is 13 amino acids. The CDR3 region has the DNA TGTGCCAGTAGTACCCGGACAGGCTACGAGCAGTACTTC. Translating gives CASSTRTGYEQYF.

The V gene is TRBV7-2, the J gene TRBJ1-5; tentatively, D is TRBD1 (6 bases). V lost 3 bases, J lost 6 bases, and 12 bases lay in between. Germline CDR1 and CDR2: SGHTA and FQGNSA. The CDR3 loop spans 14 amino acids. The CDR3 DNA follows: TGTGCCAGCAGCTTTGTACAGGGCAGTCAGCCCCAGCATTTT. Translation gives CASSFVQGSQPQHF.

In DNA form, the CDR3 reads TGTGCCTGGGGGGTACAGTCCTACGAGCAGTACTTC. Translated, it gives CAWGVQSYEQYF. The genes are TRBV30 and TRBJ2-7, with D unresolved. The CDR3 loop spans 12 amino acids. Deletions cut 5 bases from V and 1 base from J, with 9 bases between. CDR1 GTSNPN and CDR2 SVGIG come from the germline V gene (reference sequence).

The J gene is TRBJ1-6, the V gene TRBV7-2; no clear D gene. The CDR3 sequence is 14 residues long. From germline, CDR1 is SGHTA and CDR2 FQGNSA. V was cut by 4 bases and J by 8 bases, with 12 bases left in between. In DNA, the CDR3 is TGTGCCAGCAGCTCACCCGGGGAGTATTCACCCCTCCACTTT. Its protein product is CASSSPGEYSPLHF.

V and J are TRBV4-2 and TRBJ2-3; 8 bases agree with TRBD2. V lost 0 bases and J lost 5; bases outside the gene matches: 7. The length of the CDR3 is 16 residues. CDR1 and CDR2 from the germline V gene are LGHNA and YNFKEQ. The CDR3 nucleotides read TGTGCCAGCAGCCAAGAAAGCGGGGGAAAGGGAGATACGCAGTATTTT. It encodes CASSQESGGKGDTQYF.

The gene calls are TRBV12-3 or TRBV12-4 and TRBJ1-1; 9 bases line up with TRBD1. J gave up 5 bases and V 7 bases, and 5 bases lay outside the gene matches. The CDR3 is 13 amino acids. The DNA for the CDR3 is TGTGCCAGCACCAGAGACAGGGGGACTGAAGCTTTCTTT. Its translation: CASTRDRGTEAFF.

This chain connects TRBV25-1 to TRBJ2-2, with 7 bases matching TRBD2. This CDR3 comprises 16 residues. CDR1 is MGHDK, CDR2 SYGVNS, per germline. V lost 4 bases, J lost 5 bases, and 10 bases stayed unmatched. The CDR3 nucleotides are TGTGCCAGCAGTGCCAAAGCGGGGTTATGGACCGGGGAGCTGTTTTTT. It translates to CASSAKAGLWTGELFF.

The gene calls are TRBV2 and TRBJ1-6, with 7 bases fitting TRBD1. Trimming cost V 7 bases and J 7 bases; bases outside gene matches: 7. CDR3 size: 14 residues. Germline V gene sequence: CDR1 SNHLY, CDR2 FYNNEI. Written as DNA, the CDR3 is TGTGCCAGCACCCTGACAGGGAGAAATTCACCCCTCCACTTT. Encoded protein: CASTLTGRNSPLHF.

The chain has TRBV3-1 (or the pseudogene TRBV3-2) and TRBJ1-1; 7 bases map to TRBD1. The length of the CDR3 is 14 residues. V gave up 7 bases and J gave up 5 bases; unmatched junction bases: 10. CDR1 LGHDT and CDR2 YNNKEL come from the germline V gene (reference sequence). CDR3 sequence (DNA): TGTGCCAGCAACTCAAATCCCAGGGGGACTGAAGCTTTCTTT. Its protein product is CASNSNPRGTEAFF.

The chain is built from TRBV30 and TRBJ1-5, with D hard to call. Germline CDR1 and CDR2: GTSNPN and SVGIG (reference sequence). Trimming cost V 5 bases and J 8 bases, with 13 bases left between them. This CDR3 contains 12 residues. The CDR3: CAWSRNQEPQHF. CDR3 nucleotides: TGTGCCTGGTCCAGGAACCAGGAGCCCCAGCATTTT.

The genes are TRBV2 and TRBJ1-2, with 8 bases identical to TRBD1. Germline V lookup: CDR1 SNHLY, CDR2 FYNNEI. The CDR3 totals 14 residues. Trimming cost V 6 bases and J 6 bases; bases outside gene matches: 9. CDR3 protein: CASSPSGGANGYTF. Here the CDR3 DNA reads TGTGCCAGCAGCCCCTCAGGGGGCGCGAATGGCTACACCTTC.

The chain carries TRBV5-1 and TRBJ2-3; D is ambiguous. Germline CDR1 reads SGHRS; CDR2 reads YFSETQ. Trimming pared 0 bases from V and 3 bases from J, leaving 11 bases between. The CDR3 is made up of 15 amino acids. In DNA form, the CDR3 reads TGCGCCAGCAGCTTGGCCTTCCGGCGGACAGATACGCAGTATTTT. Its translation is CASSLAFRRTDTQYF. Based on the CDR3 plus reference TRBV5-1 and TRBJ2-3, the full variable domain is KAGVTQTPRYLIKTRGQQVTLSCSPISGHRSVSWYQQTPGQGLQFLFEYFSETQRNKGNFPGRFSGRQFSNSRSEMNVSTLELGDSALYLCASSLAFRRTDTQYFGPGTRLTVL.